These 29 T cell receptor beta chains were all obtained from the same sample, sequenced in a study of low-dose radiotherapy and immunotherapy resistance in tumors. The time point denotes: after trial treatment. Noted treatment: LDRT plus nivolumab, ipilimumab, low-dose cyclophosphamide and aspirin (RACIN trial). First-strand cDNA used TRAV- and TRBV-specific primers, covering alpha and beta chains. TCR amplification ran approximately 22 PCR cycles using constant-region and V-primer adapter primers. MiXCR, applied by TCRdb to the reads, yields one record per CDR3 protein. The table shows roughly 100,000 distinct CDR3 sequences, with less than 25% occurring only once. Sequenced here: PBMCs, sampled after low-dose radiotherapy plus immunotherapy. These receptors originate from a female donor with ovarian cancer.

This clonotype was seen at least ten times. The chain has TRBV6-2 or TRBV6-3 and TRBJ2-1; D may be TRBD1 (6 bases). The CDR3 sequence is 15 residues long. The V and J ends lost 6 bases and 6 bases respectively, with 18 bases between them. Germline CDR1 reads MNHEY; CDR2 reads SVGEGT. Written as DNA, the CDR3 is TGTGCCAGCAGCTCCGGACAGTTAAGTGGCAATGAGCAGTTCTTC. Its translation is CASSSGQLSGNEQFF.

This clonotype was counted many times. The CDR3 sequence is CASSISGLAGSSYNEQFF. As DNA, the CDR3 is TGTGCCAGTAGTATATCCGGACTAGCGGGGAGCTCCTACAATGAGCAGTTCTTC. This rearrangement joins TRBV19 to TRBJ2-1, with TRBD2 matching 12 bases. The CDR3 extends over 18 amino acids. The trim removed 2 bases at V and 0 bases at J, leaving 5 bases unmatched. The germline CDR1 and CDR2 sequences are LNHDA and SQIVND (reference sequence).

This clonotype was counted many times. The rearrangement uses TRBV27 and TRBJ2-2, with D maybe TRBD1 (6 bases). V gave up 5 bases and J gave up 5 bases, with 12 bases separating them. This CDR3 has 14 amino acids. The germline V gene encodes CDR1 MNHEY and CDR2 SMNVEV (reference sequence). This chain's CDR3 is CASSLGTKTGELFF. In DNA form, the CDR3 reads TGTGCCAGCAGTCTCGGGACAAAAACCGGGGAGCTGTTTTTT.

On this clonotype itself: This is likely an artifact of a read error, given a far larger clone one base away. The chain links TRBV6-2 or TRBV6-3 to TRBJ2-1, with D tentatively TRBD2 (6 bases). The ends were cut back, 5 bases at V and 10 bases at J, with 21 bases in the middle. CDR3 size: 15 residues. Germline CDR1 MNHEY, CDR2 SVGEGT. This chain's CDR3 is CASSVIGGEDYEQFF. Here the CDR3 DNA reads TGTGCCAGCAGTGTGATCGGGGGTGAGGATTACGAGCAGTTCTTC.

The sample holds many counts of this clonotype. The chain recombines TRBV6-5 with TRBJ2-3; 11 bases line up with TRBD2. Trimming cost V 8 bases and J 5 bases; bases outside gene matches: 12. Germline CDR1 is MNHEY and CDR2 is SVGAGI. The CDR3 consists of 16 residues. The CDR3 DNA reads as TGTGCCAGCGGAGGGGCTGGTAGCGGGAGGGGAGATACGCAGTATTTT. Translated: CASGGAGSGRGDTQYF.

At least ten counts were recorded for this clonotype. This rearrangement joins TRBV7-9 to TRBJ2-1; 9 bases map to TRBD2. Germline V lookup: CDR1 SEHNR, CDR2 FQNEAQ (reference sequence). J lost 8 bases, V lost 5 bases, and 13 bases had no gene match. The CDR3 spans 16 residues. In DNA, the CDR3 is TGTGCCAGCAGCCCCCCCTTGGGACTAGCCGGCGATGAGCAGTTCTTC. Its protein is CASSPPLGLAGDEQFF. Filled out from reference TRBV7-9 and TRBJ2-1, the complete variable domain reads DTGVSQNPRHKITKRGQNVTFRCDPISEHNRLYWYRQTLGQGPEFLTYFQNEAQLEKSRLLSDRFSAERPKGSFSTLEIQRTEQGDSAMYLCASSPPLGLAGDEQFFGPGTRLTVL.

This clonotype was recorded at least ten times. The chain uses TRBV7-3 and TRBJ2-3; possibly TRBD2 for D (6 bases). V was clipped by 2 bases and J by 4 bases, with 16 bases between them. In germline, CDR1 is SGHTA, CDR2 FQGTGA. The CDR3 sequence is 16 residues long. CDR3 region: CASSLDMRLDADTQYF. CDR3 DNA: TGTGCCAGCAGCTTAGATATGAGACTAGACGCAGATACGCAGTATTTT. Using reference TRBV7-3 and TRBJ2-3 for the parts outside the CDR3, the full variable domain is GAGVSQTPSNKVTEKGKYVELRCDPISGHTALYWYRQSLGQGPEFLIYFQGTGAADDSGLPNDRFFAVRPEGSVSTLKIQRTERGDSAVYLCASSLDMRLDADTQYFGPGTRLTVL.

Many counts were recorded for this clonotype. The chain is built from TRBV7-3 and TRBJ2-1, with TRBD2 matching over 15 bases. CDR3 size: 16 residues. The germline V gene has CDR1 SGHTA and CDR2 FQGTGA. J was trimmed by 6 bases and V by 6 bases; bases with no gene match: 6. The CDR3 DNA follows: TGTGCCAGCAGTCGGACTAGCGGGAGGGCCTTCAATGAGCAGTTCTTC. This encodes CASSRTSGRAFNEQFF.

This clonotype was detected ten times or more. This chain joins TRBV20-1 and TRBJ2-1; TRBD2 might be the D (6 bases). This CDR3 region has 14 residues. V lost 5 bases and J lost 6, with 17 bases in between. The germline gives CDR1 DFQATT, CDR2 SNEGSKA (reference sequence). This chain's CDR3 is CSAPGQAGSNEQFF. As DNA, the CDR3 is TGCAGTGCTCCGGGGCAGGCGGGGTCCAATGAGCAGTTCTTC.

Many counts were recorded for this clonotype. J is TRBJ2-2 and V is TRBV10-3, with 8 bases identical to TRBD1. From germline, CDR1 is ENHRY and CDR2 SYGVKD. This CDR3 comprises 15 residues. V lost 7 bases to trimming and J lost 0 bases; unmatched junction nucleotides: 4. The DNA for the CDR3 is TGTGCCATCATGAGGACAGGGACGAACACCGGGGAGCTGTTTTTT. Encoded protein: CAIMRTGTNTGELFF.

Points on this clonotype: This likely traces to a read error, being one base from a far larger clone. V is TRBV7-1 and J is TRBJ2-5; 8 nucleotides match TRBD2. TRBV7-1 falls under the ORF class, with uncertain function. The CDR3 contains 15 residues. Unmatched junction bases numbered 14, after V lost 3 bases and J lost 11 bases. CDR3 amino acids: CASSSGLVRGNEQYF. DNA for the CDR3: TGTGCCAGCAGCTCGGGACTAGTACGAGGCAATGAGCAGTACTTC.

This clonotype was detected a few times. The V gene is TRBV10-3, the J gene TRBJ2-5; the D call may be TRBD1 or TRBD2 (6 bases each). Germline-derived CDR1 and CDR2 are ENHRY and SYGVKD. CDR3 length equals 14 residues. Trimming left V 3 bases short and J 5 bases short, with 13 bases between. The DNA of the CDR3 is TGTGCCATCAGTGATCTCGGGGGCGCGGAGACCCAGTACTTC. This gives the protein CAISDLGGAETQYF.

This clonotype was picked up many times. V and J are TRBV19 and TRBJ2-5, with 7 nucleotides matching TRBD2. Trimming cost V 4 bases and J 1 base; bases outside gene matches: 9. The CDR3 consists of 16 residues. CDR1 is LNHDA, CDR2 SQIVND, per germline (reference sequence). The CDR3 sequence: CASSSAGEWTQETQYF. The DNA of the CDR3 is TGTGCCAGTAGTAGTGCGGGAGAGTGGACCCAAGAGACCCAGTACTTC. The full variable domain, its missing parts supplied by reference TRBV19 and TRBJ2-5, is DGGITQSPKYLFRKEGQNVTLSCEQNLNHDAMYWYRQDPGQGLRLIYYSQIVNDFQKGDIAEGYSVSREKKESFPLTVTSAQKNPTAFYLCASSSAGEWTQETQYFGPGTRLLVL.

This clonotype was seen repeatedly, ten times or more. V and J are TRBV5-1 and TRBJ2-3; 7 positions match TRBD2. The CDR3 sequence is 14 residues long. Germline V gene data show CDR1 as SGHRS and CDR2 as YFSETQ. After removal of 4 bases from V and 4 bases from J, the junction contained 6 bases not matched to a gene. CDR3: CASSGSGPPDTQYF. The CDR3 DNA reads TGCGCCAGCAGCGGTAGCGGGCCCCCAGATACGCAGTATTTT.

This clonotype has ten or more counts. The CDR3 loop is CASSQQGWATGELFF. In nucleotides, the CDR3 is TGCGCCAGCAGCCAACAGGGGTGGGCCACCGGGGAGCTGTTTTTT. The chain combines TRBV4-3 with TRBJ2-2, with D perhaps TRBD1 (6 bases). Looked up from germline, CDR1 is LGHNA and CDR2 is YSLEER. Between the trimmed V and J ends, which lost 2 bases and 4 bases, there was a span of 11 bases. CDR3 length: 15 residues.

In this sample, this clonotype turned up many times. The V gene is TRBV24-1, the J gene TRBJ1-2; D gene uncertain. V was trimmed by 9 bases and J by 8 bases, leaving 12 bases between them. The germline V gene has CDR1 KGHDR and CDR2 SFDVKD. The CDR3 runs 11 residues. The CDR3 DNA reads as TGTGCCACCTCTAGCGCCCGGGGCTACACCTTC. The encoded protein is CATSSARGYTF.

This clonotype was recorded many times. The junction departs from germline at one end; a sequencing error may be responsible. The chain has TRBV5-4 and TRBJ2-1, with 14 bases aligning to TRBD2. The CDR3 has 15 amino acids. The germline CDR1 and CDR2 sequences are SGHNT and YYREEE (reference sequence). The CDR3 reads CATDLQSGTSGRGGF. In DNA, the CDR3 is TGTGCCACCGATCTCCAATCCGGGACTAGCGGGAGAGGGGGCTTC.

This clonotype was recorded many times. The chain recombines TRBV24-1 with TRBJ1-4; D gene ambiguous. Germline CDR1 KGHDR, CDR2 SFDVKD. The CDR3 has 19 residues. The V end was cut by 2 bases, the J end by 5 bases, with 23 bases between. The CDR3 reads CATSDSLRRASHENEKLFF. DNA for the CDR3: TGTGCCACCAGTGATTCTCTGCGTAGGGCATCCCACGAAAATGAAAAACTGTTTTTT.

Many counts were recorded for this clonotype. Here the CDR3 DNA reads TGTGCCATCAGTGAGCTTGTTGGCGGGAGAGGTAATGAGCAGTTCTTC. Its protein is CAISELVGGRGNEQFF. The chain employs TRBV10-3 and TRBJ2-1; 7 bases map to TRBD2. The germline V gene encodes CDR1 ENHRY and CDR2 SYGVKD. The CDR3 has 16 amino acids. J lost 7 bases, V lost 2 bases, and 11 bases had no gene match.

This clonotype was detected many times. The chain carries TRBV2 and TRBJ2-1, with 14 nucleotides matching TRBD2. Unmatched junction bases numbered 4, after V lost 6 bases and J lost 6 bases. The CDR3 contains 15 residues. Germline CDR1 and CDR2: SNHLY and FYNNEI. The CDR3 nucleotides read TGTGCCAGCAGAGAGGGACTAGCGGGGGCCAATGAGCAGTTCTTC. Translation: CASREGLAGANEQFF.

The chain has TRBV5-1 and TRBJ2-5; D is tentatively TRBD1 or TRBD2 (6 bases each). Germline V lookup: CDR1 SGHRS, CDR2 YFSETQ. Trimming removed 3 bases from V and 4 bases from J, with 13 bases in between. The CDR3 covers 14 residues. The chain's CDR3 is CASSWWGARETQYF. The CDR3 coding sequence is TGCGCCAGCAGCTGGTGGGGGGCTCGAGAGACCCAGTACTTC.

This clonotype was detected ten times or more. The chain uses TRBV27 and TRBJ2-2; maybe TRBD2 (6 bases). V lost 2 bases and J 4 bases, leaving 11 bases between the germline ends. Germline values: CDR1 MNHEY, CDR2 SMNVEV (reference sequence). This CDR3 comprises 15 residues. The CDR3 region is CASSLRQGGTGELFF. The CDR3, as DNA: TGTGCCAGCAGTTTAAGGCAGGGAGGCACCGGGGAGCTGTTTTTT.

This clonotype was detected many times. The rearrangement joins TRBV30 to TRBJ2-3, with D possibly TRBD2 on 6 matching bases. The CDR3 is 19 residues long. Germline CDR1 GTSNPN, CDR2 SVGIG (reference sequence). V dropped 2 bases and J dropped 1 base, with 25 bases sitting between them. The CDR3 sequence is CAWSLYSGDLITRTDTQYF. The DNA for the CDR3 is TGTGCCTGGAGTCTATATAGCGGAGACCTAATAACTCGCACAGATACGCAGTATTTT.

Concerning this clonotype: This may arise from a read error, as a much more abundant clone is one base away. This chain links TRBV30 with TRBJ1-2, with 7 bases that match TRBD1. CDR1 is GTSNPN, CDR2 SVGIG, per germline (reference sequence). J was trimmed by 5 bases and V by 1 base; bases with no gene match: 1. This CDR3 is built from 12 residues. The CDR3 sequence: CAWSGTGYGYTF. The CDR3 bases are TGTGCCTGGAGTGGGACAGGTTATGGCTACACCTTC.

This clonotype has ten or more counts. This chain joins TRBV28 and TRBJ1-6; D ambiguous. The CDR3 has 14 amino acids. Per the germline V gene, CDR1 is MDHEN and CDR2 is SYDVKM. V was clipped by 3 bases and J by 10 bases, with 13 bases between them. The CDR3 bases are TGTGCCAGCAGTTTTTCAGGATTCCGGTCACCCCTCCACTTT. Translation: CASSFSGFRSPLHF.

In this sample, this clonotype turned up many times. The genes are TRBV6-1 and TRBJ1-1, with D tentatively TRBD1 (5 bases). V gave up 6 bases and J gave up 1 base, with 18 bases separating them. Per germline, CDR1 MNHNS and CDR2 SASEGT. This CDR3 contains 16 residues. In DNA form, the CDR3 reads TGTGCCAGCAGACCACCTGGGGGAAGGTCGAACACTGAAGCTTTCTTT. As protein: CASRPPGGRSNTEAFF.

In regard to this clonotype: It differs at one base from a far larger clone, so likely a read error. The chain couples TRBV11-3 to TRBJ2-1; no clear D gene. The CDR3 extends over 18 amino acids. Germline-derived CDR1 and CDR2 are SGHNT and YENEEA. V lost 4 bases and J 10 bases, leaving 29 bases between the germline ends. CDR3 coding DNA: TGTGCCAGCAGCTCAGTTATACGCCGCCCAGGACCTCCCTACGAGCAGTTCTTC. This gives the protein CASSSVIRRPGPPYEQFF.

This clonotype was seen many times. The genes are TRBV29-1 and TRBJ2-7; TRBD2 matches 10 bases. The CDR3 is made up of 16 amino acids. Losses at the gene ends were 3 bases for V and 0 bases for J; bases not matched to a gene: 8. Germline assignment: CDR1 SQVTM and CDR2 ANQGSEA. The DNA of the CDR3 is TGCAGCGTTGAGATCGGTAGCGGGGGGATCTCCTACGAGCAGTACTTC. It yields the protein CSVEIGSGGISYEQYF.

This clonotype was recorded many times. As DNA, the CDR3 is TGTGCCACCAGTGAGTCGACACGACTCTATGGCTACACCTTC. It yields the protein CATSESTRLYGYTF. The rearrangement links TRBV24-1 to TRBJ1-2; unclear D gene. Germline V gene lookup returns CDR1 KGHDR and CDR2 SFDVKD. Trimming removed 4 bases from V and 4 bases from J, with 12 bases in between. This CDR3 region has 14 residues.